This T cell receptor (beta chain) was sequenced during a study of T cell changes during pregnancy in multiple sclerosis. The method was immunoSEQ multiplex PCR; TCRdb's version includes in-frame clones alone and lacks a portion of them. The profile shows roughly 46,000 clones, around four fifths of them singletons. This clone was counted only a few times. V dropped 5 bases and J dropped 7 bases, with 15 bases sitting between them. The CDR3 consists of 15 residues. From germline, CDR1 is SGHTA and CDR2 FQGTGA. The input for sequencing was CD4+ T cells from peripheral blood mononuclear cells, taken before pregnancy. J is TRBJ1-6 and V is TRBV7-3, with D possibly matching TRBD1 (5 bases). The receptor's source is a female donor with multiple sclerosis, enrolled in a pregnancy study. The CDR3 region is CASSPTGRGNSPLHF. CDR3 in DNA: TGTGCCAGCAGCCCGACGGGTCGGGGGAATTCACCCCTCCACTTT.